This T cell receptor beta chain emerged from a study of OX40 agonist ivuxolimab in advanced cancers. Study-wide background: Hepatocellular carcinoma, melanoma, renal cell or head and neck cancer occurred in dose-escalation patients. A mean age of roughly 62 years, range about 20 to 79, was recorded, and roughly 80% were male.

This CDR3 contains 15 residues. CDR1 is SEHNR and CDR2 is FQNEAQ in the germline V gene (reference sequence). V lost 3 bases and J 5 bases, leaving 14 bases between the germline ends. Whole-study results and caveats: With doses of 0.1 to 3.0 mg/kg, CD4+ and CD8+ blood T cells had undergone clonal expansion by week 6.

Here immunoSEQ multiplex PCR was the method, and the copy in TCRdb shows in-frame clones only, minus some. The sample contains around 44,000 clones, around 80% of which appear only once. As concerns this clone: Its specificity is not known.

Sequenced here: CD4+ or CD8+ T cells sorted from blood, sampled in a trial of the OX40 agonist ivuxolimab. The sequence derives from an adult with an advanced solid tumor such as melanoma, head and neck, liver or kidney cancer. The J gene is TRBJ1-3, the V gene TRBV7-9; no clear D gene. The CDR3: CASSFSGTNRNTIYF. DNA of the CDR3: TGTGCCAGCAGCTTCTCCGGCACAAACCGAAACACCATATATTTT.